Each of the 31 T cell receptor beta chains below was sequenced from the same sample in a study of blood T cell repertoires in COVID-19. Data came from immunoSEQ multiplex PCR; TCRdb stores just in-frame clones and leaves some out. The profile shows some 130,000 clones, 77% of them singletons. Sequencing was performed on peripheral blood. Every receptor here comes from a man older than 75 with acute or convalescent COVID-19.

The chain uses TRBV11-2 and TRBJ1-3; TRBD1 matches at 7 bases. Per germline, CDR1 SGHAT and CDR2 FQNNGV. The CDR3 covers 14 residues. J was trimmed by 2 bases and V by 5 bases; bases with no gene match: 3. Written as DNA, the CDR3 is TGTGCCAGCAGCGACAGGGTGGCTGGAAACACCATATATTTT. Translated: CASSDRVAGNTIYF.

The CDR3: CASSPLGVDSNQPQHF. DNA of the CDR3: TGTGCCAGTAGCCCCTTGGGAGTAGATAGCAATCAGCCCCAGCATTTT. V gene TRBV19 combines with J gene TRBJ1-5; D call uncertain. Per germline, CDR1 LNHDA and CDR2 SQIVND (reference sequence). The CDR3 has 16 residues. The ends were cut back, 6 bases at V and 0 bases at J, with 15 bases in the middle. Full variable domain (outside the CDR3, taken from reference TRBV19 and TRBJ1-5): DGGITQSPKYLFRKEGQNVTLSCEQNLNHDAMYWYRQDPGQGLRLIYYSQIVNDFQKGDIAEGYSVSREKKESFPLTVTSAQKNPTAFYLCASSPLGVDSNQPQHFGDGTRLSIL.

V is TRBV4-2 and J is TRBJ1-2; D might be TRBD1 (6 bases). This CDR3 contains 15 residues. Germline V gene lookup returns CDR1 LGHNA and CDR2 YNFKEQ. Trimming pared 0 bases from V and 4 bases from J, leaving 12 bases between. In DNA, the CDR3 is TGTGCCAGCAGCCAAGAACGAGGCAGGGGCTATGGCTACACCTTC. Translation gives CASSQERGRGYGYTF.

This clone was counted a single time. The rearrangement joins TRBV5-1 to TRBJ2-2, with 7 nucleotides matching TRBD1. V gave up 4 bases and J gave up 5 bases; unmatched junction bases: 8. The CDR3 spans 15 residues. The germline V gene has CDR1 SGHRS and CDR2 YFSETQ. This CDR3 is CASSADRIATGELFF. DNA of the CDR3: TGCGCCAGCAGCGCGGACAGGATAGCAACCGGGGAGCTGTTTTTT.

V and J are TRBV19 and TRBJ1-6; D ambiguous. V lost 5 bases to trimming and J lost 7 bases, with 18 bases between them. Germline CDR1 LNHDA, CDR2 SQIVND (reference sequence). This CDR3 is built from 16 residues. CDR3 region: CASSLHAEAANSPLHF. The DNA of the CDR3 is TGTGCCAGTAGTCTCCACGCCGAAGCCGCGAATTCACCCCTCCACTTT.

The chain joins TRBV5-1 to TRBJ2-7, with D possibly matching TRBD2 (6 bases). This CDR3 has 14 amino acids. Trimming cost V 0 bases and J 4 bases, with 11 bases left between them. The germline V gene encodes CDR1 SGHRS and CDR2 YFSETQ. CDR3 coding DNA: TGCGCCAGCAGCTTGGATGGAGCGGGTTACGAGCAGTACTTC. Encoded protein: CASSLDGAGYEQYF.

This chain links TRBV7-2 with TRBJ1-3; perhaps TRBD1 as D (5 bases). Germline values: CDR1 SGHTA, CDR2 FQGNSA. There are 15 residues in the CDR3. V was clipped by 5 bases and J by 0 bases, with 11 bases between them. The CDR3 protein is CASSQTGVSGNTIYF. CDR3 nucleotide sequence: TGTGCCAGCAGCCAAACAGGAGTCTCTGGAAACACCATATATTTT. Full variable domain (missing parts from reference TRBV7-2 and TRBJ1-3): GAGVSQSPSNKVTEKGKDVELRCDPISGHTALYWYRQSLGQGLEFLIYFQGNSAPDKSGLPSDRFSAERTGGSVSTLTIQRTQQEDSAVYLCASSQTGVSGNTIYFGEGSWLTVV.

The chain links TRBV6-2 or TRBV6-3 to TRBJ1-1; D uncertain. The CDR3 is 13 amino acids. The germline CDR1 and CDR2 sequences are MNHEY and SVGEGT. V lost 2 bases, J lost 11 bases, and 15 bases lay in between. CDR3 nucleotide sequence: TGTGCCAGCAGTTACGAGGCCGGGATGAGGGCTTTCTTT. It codes for CASSYEAGMRAFF.

V and J are TRBV28 and TRBJ2-5, with D perhaps TRBD2 (5 bases). CDR3 length: 15 amino acids. Per germline, CDR1 MDHEN and CDR2 SYDVKM. V was trimmed by 6 bases and J by 5 bases, leaving 19 bases between them. The CDR3 is CASSPVWPRGETQYF. Written as DNA, the CDR3 is TGTGCCAGCAGCCCGGTTTGGCCAAGAGGGGAGACCCAGTACTTC.

This rearrangement joins TRBV14 to TRBJ2-1; D is perhaps TRBD1 (6 bases). Germline assignment: CDR1 SGHDN and CDR2 FVKESK. CDR3 length: 17 amino acids. Trimming shortened V by 2 bases and J by 0 bases, and 14 bases separated the two germline ends. DNA of the CDR3: TGTGCCAGCAGCCAATTCCTGGGGGCGAGCTCCTACAATGAGCAGTTCTTC. Residues: CASSQFLGASSYNEQFF.

The V gene is TRBV28, the J gene TRBJ1-1; 7 bases map to TRBD1. CDR1 is MDHEN and CDR2 is SYDVKM in the germline V gene. The CDR3 loop spans 12 amino acids. The V and J ends lost 2 bases and 10 bases, in that order; junction bases with no gene match: 4. The CDR3: CASSLQNRGAFF. CDR3 DNA: TGTGCCAGCAGTTTACAGAACAGGGGAGCTTTCTTT.

A single count supports this clone. The chain combines TRBV19 with TRBJ2-1, with TRBD2 identical over 7 bases. V was clipped by 4 bases and J by 2 bases; unmatched bases: 5. Germline V gene sequence: CDR1 LNHDA, CDR2 SQIVND (reference sequence). The CDR3 covers 15 residues. The CDR3 reads CASSTDSGPYNEQFF. The CDR3 DNA reads TGTGCCAGTAGTACCGATAGCGGGCCCTACAATGAGCAGTTCTTC. Full variable domain (missing parts from reference TRBV19 and TRBJ2-1): DGGITQSPKYLFRKEGQNVTLSCEQNLNHDAMYWYRQDPGQGLRLIYYSQIVNDFQKGDIAEGYSVSREKKESFPLTVTSAQKNPTAFYLCASSTDSGPYNEQFFGPGTRLTVL.

The chain combines TRBV6-5 with TRBJ2-3; TRBD1 matches at 8 bases. Germline lookup yields CDR1 MNHEY and CDR2 SVGAGI. The J segment lost 5 bases and the V segment lost 0 bases, leaving 7 bases of the junction unmatched. This CDR3 comprises 16 residues. As DNA, the CDR3 is TGTGCCAGCAGTTACTCACCGGGACAGGTCAGAGATACGCAGTATTTT. It specifies CASSYSPGQVRDTQYF.

This chain connects TRBV28 to TRBJ2-7, with 16 bases matching TRBD2. The J segment lost 0 bases and the V segment lost 5 bases, leaving 10 bases of the junction unmatched. This CDR3 is 19 amino acids long. Germline values: CDR1 MDHEN, CDR2 SYDVKM. CDR3 sequence: CASSRIPGTSGGVSYEQYF. CDR3 coding DNA: TGTGCCAGCAGTCGGATTCCCGGGACTAGCGGGGGGGTCTCCTACGAGCAGTACTTC.

This clone was counted between two and nine times. The sample holds other DNA sequences that translate to the same CDR3. The chain recombines TRBV5-1 with TRBJ1-3, with D perhaps TRBD1 (6 bases). This CDR3 spans 15 amino acids. In germline, CDR1 is SGHRS, CDR2 YFSETQ. With 0 bases removed from V and 0 bases from J, the gap between germline ends came to 7 bases. In DNA form, the CDR3 reads TGCGCCAGCAGCTTGGAAGGGGGCTCTGGAAACACCATATATTTT. The encoded protein is CASSLEGGSGNTIYF.

This clone was counted a few times. The chain carries TRBV6-5 and TRBJ1-6; the match to TRBD1 covers 8 bases. Germline V lookup: CDR1 MNHEY, CDR2 SVGAGI. The CDR3 is made up of 16 amino acids. V shed 4 bases and J 7 bases; nucleotides not matched to a gene: 9. The DNA of the CDR3 is TGTGCCAGCAGTTCCCCACGACAGGGGTCAAATTCACCCCTCCACTTT. Amino acid sequence: CASSSPRQGSNSPLHF.

Notes on this clone: In the same sample, other DNA sequences code for this CDR3. The chain recombines TRBV10-3 with TRBJ2-2; 7 nucleotides align to TRBD1. Germline V gene sequence: CDR1 ENHRY, CDR2 SYGVKD. The CDR3 spans 15 residues. Germline trimming cut 4 bases from V and 0 bases from J; bases unmatched to any gene: 2. The CDR3 DNA sequence: TGTGCCATCAGTGCCGGGACAGCGAACACCGGGGAGCTGTTTTTT. It translates to CAISAGTANTGELFF.

The rearrangement links TRBV4-1 to TRBJ2-5; possibly TRBD2 for D (6 bases). The V and J ends lost 0 bases and 10 bases respectively, with 15 bases between them. The CDR3 runs 14 residues. Germline CDR1 MGHRA, CDR2 YSYEKL. The CDR3 loop reads CASSQDSGLGIQYF. For the CDR3, the DNA is TGCGCCAGCAGCCAAGATAGCGGCCTGGGGATCCAGTACTTC.

This clone was detected only once. This chain connects TRBV5-1 to TRBJ1-2; no definite D call. CDR3 length: 13 residues. In germline, CDR1 is SGHRS, CDR2 YFSETQ. Trimming took 3 bases from V and 4 from J, leaving 10 bases between them. CDR3 in amino acids: CASSSVEGYGYTF. The CDR3 DNA is TGCGCCAGCAGCTCCGTCGAGGGCTATGGCTACACCTTC.

For this clone: At one end the junction does not follow the germline gene, possibly because of a read error. V and J are TRBV6-5 and TRBJ1-5; the D is unclear. CDR1 is MNHEY and CDR2 is SVGAGI in the germline V gene. The CDR3 runs to 14 residues. As DNA, the CDR3 is TGTGCGAGCACACGAGTTCGGAGCAATCAGCCCCAGCATTTT. This translates into CASTRVRSNQPQHF.

J is TRBJ1-1 and V is TRBV5-5, with D unresolved. Germline V gene lookup returns CDR1 SGHKS and CDR2 YYEKEE (reference sequence). Trimming left V 3 bases short and J 5 bases short, with 11 bases between. The CDR3 extends over 13 amino acids. The CDR3 loop reads CASSWEEWTEAFF. DNA for the CDR3: TGTGCCAGCAGCTGGGAGGAATGGACTGAAGCTTTCTTT.

The J gene is TRBJ2-1, the V gene TRBV7-2; 16 nucleotides agree with TRBD2. The CDR3 spans 17 residues. V trimming: 5 bases; J trimming: 7 bases; junction bases outside the gene matches: 8. The germline V gene has CDR1 SGHTA and CDR2 FQGNSA. CDR3 DNA sequence: TGTGCCAGCAGCCCGGGACTAGCGGGGGGGCTATTAAATGAGCAGTTCTTC. Translated: CASSPGLAGGLLNEQFF.

The V and J genes are TRBV5-1 and TRBJ2-2; D might be TRBD2 (6 bases). This CDR3 is built from 16 residues. Germline CDR1 reads SGHRS; CDR2 reads YFSETQ. The V end lost 2 bases, the J end lost 6 bases, and 17 bases lay between the germline ends. CDR3: CASSFTTGSPPGELFF. CDR3 nucleotide sequence: TGCGCCAGCAGCTTTACGACCGGGAGCCCCCCCGGGGAGCTGTTTTTT.

The genes are TRBV30 and TRBJ2-4; 7 bases match TRBD1. Germline loops: CDR1 GTSNPN, CDR2 SVGIG (reference sequence). Losses at the gene ends were 2 bases for V and 0 bases for J; bases not matched to a gene: 10. The CDR3 covers 17 residues. This chain's CDR3 is CAWSFPRTGLAKNIQYF. The CDR3 DNA sequence: TGTGCCTGGAGTTTTCCACGGACAGGACTAGCCAAAAACATTCAGTACTTC.

This clone was detected a few times. The gene calls are TRBV18 and TRBJ1-6; no clear D. Germline assignment: CDR1 KGHSH and CDR2 LQKENI. Trimming pared 3 bases from V and 9 bases from J, leaving 18 bases between. The CDR3 spans 16 residues. The CDR3 nucleotides are TGTGCCAGCTCACCCCGGCAGGCCGAAATTGGTTCACCCCTCCACTTT. Translation: CASSPRQAEIGSPLHF.

The chain combines TRBV24-1 with TRBJ1-4; possible D gene TRBD1, 6 bases. The germline V and J ends were trimmed by 12 bases and 0 bases, with 19 bases remaining between them. Germline CDR1 reads KGHDR; CDR2 reads SFDVKD. CDR3 size: 16 residues. The CDR3 DNA follows: TGTGCCCCCGAAGCACAGGGCCACCCAACTAATGAAAAACTGTTTTTT. Amino acids: CAPEAQGHPTNEKLFF.

The chain links TRBV7-9 to TRBJ2-7; unclear D gene. The CDR3 has 15 amino acids. V gave up 5 bases and J gave up 3 bases, with 17 bases separating them. Germline CDR1 reads SEHNR; CDR2 reads FQNEAQ (reference sequence). CDR3 amino acids: CASSPSLAGYYEQYF. The CDR3 nucleotides are TGTGCCAGCAGCCCATCACTCGCAGGTTACTACGAGCAGTACTTC.

V gene TRBV10-1 combines with J gene TRBJ2-2; D may be TRBD2 (7 bases). Germline V gene lookup returns CDR1 WNHNN and CDR2 SYGVQD (reference sequence). The V end lost 4 bases, the J end lost 2 bases, and 14 bases lay between the germline ends. This CDR3 comprises 16 residues. This CDR3 is CASSARGGGNTGELFF. The CDR3 bases are TGCGCCAGCAGTGCACGAGGGGGGGGCAACACCGGGGAGCTGTTTTTT.

J is TRBJ2-1 and V is TRBV5-1; D might be TRBD2 (6 bases). V lost 4 bases and J 2 bases, leaving 13 bases between the germline ends. The germline gives CDR1 SGHRS, CDR2 YFSETQ. The length of the CDR3 is 15 residues. The CDR3 protein is CASSLGTFPYNEQFF. CDR3 bases: TGCGCCAGCAGCCTTGGGACTTTTCCCTACAATGAGCAGTTCTTC.

The V and J genes are TRBV7-2 and TRBJ2-5, with TRBD1 as a possible D gene (6 bases). Trimming took 1 base from V and 4 from J, leaving 13 bases between them. CDR3 size: 15 residues. Germline assignment: CDR1 SGHTA and CDR2 FQGNSA. This chain's CDR3 is CASSLVQGSRETQYF. The CDR3 coding sequence is TGTGCCAGCAGCTTAGTTCAGGGGTCGCGAGAGACCCAGTACTTC.

This clone occurred a few times. The chain couples TRBV30 to TRBJ2-3; D might be TRBD1 (6 bases). CDR3 size: 15 residues. CDR1 is GTSNPN, CDR2 SVGIG, per germline (reference sequence). V lost 4 bases to trimming and J lost 2 bases, with 16 bases between them. CDR3 sequence reads: CAWIRQDSFTDTQYF. CDR3 DNA sequence: TGTGCCTGGATTAGACAGGACTCCTTCACAGATACGCAGTATTTT. The full variable domain, rest sourced from reference TRBV30 and TRBJ2-3, is SQTIHQWPATLVQPVGSPLSLECTVEGTSNPNLYWYRQAAGRGLQLLFYSVGIGQISSEVPQNLSASRPQDRQFILSSKKLLLSDSGFYLCAWIRQDSFTDTQYFGPGTRLTVL.